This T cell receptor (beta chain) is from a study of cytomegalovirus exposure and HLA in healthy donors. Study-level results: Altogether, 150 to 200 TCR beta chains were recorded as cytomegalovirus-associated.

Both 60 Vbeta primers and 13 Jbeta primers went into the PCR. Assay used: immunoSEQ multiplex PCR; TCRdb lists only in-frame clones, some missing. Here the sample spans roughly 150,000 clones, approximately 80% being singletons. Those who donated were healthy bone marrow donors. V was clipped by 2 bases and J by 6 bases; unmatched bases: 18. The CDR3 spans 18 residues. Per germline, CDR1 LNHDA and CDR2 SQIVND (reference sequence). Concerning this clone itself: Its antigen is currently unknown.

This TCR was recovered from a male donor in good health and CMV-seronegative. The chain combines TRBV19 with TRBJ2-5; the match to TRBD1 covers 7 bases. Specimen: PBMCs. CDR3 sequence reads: CASSIRSLGRGIIQTQYF. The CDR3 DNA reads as TGTGCCAGTAGTATAAGGAGCCTGGGCAGGGGGATTATTCAGACCCAGTACTTC.